The text below deals with one T cell receptor (beta chain). The specificity of this receptor is unknown. The input lacks base qualities; no much larger clone sits a single base away. This sample was included in a study of T cell changes during pregnancy in multiple sclerosis (dated by TCRdb to between 2019 and 2020). For the study in its entirety: The study examined how the T cell repertoire changed over the course of pregnancy in women with multiple sclerosis.

V ends up 4 bases short and J 7 bases short, with an unmatched junction base count of 0. Via the germline V gene, CDR1 is MRHNA and CDR2 SNTAGT. The CDR3 sequence holds 11 residues, the cysteine and phenylalanine included. This entry keeps only the CDR3 DNA: 33 bases, framed from base 1. Receptor libraries were prepared by the immunoSEQ multiplex PCR assay. TCRdb took this table from immuneACCESS and kept in-frame rearrangements with V and J called. Such tables lack part of the clones; where checked against another copy, unresolved V genes explain under half of the gap, and the rest is unexplained. The sample table holds around 41,000 clones, of which about 90% were seen once. The top ten hold 0.45% to 0.55% of the sample.

This receptor was identified in a female donor in good health, enrolled as a control in a pregnancy study. The sample was CD4+ T cells from peripheral blood mononuclear cells, taken in the third trimester of pregnancy. The V and J segments used are TRBV6-4 and TRBJ1-2; TRBD1 lines up with 7 middle nucleotides. The nucleotide sequence reads as follows: TGTGCCAGCAGTGCAGGGGGTGGCTACACCTTC. This encodes CASSAGGGYTF.